Listed here are 23 T cell receptor beta chains from one sample, sequenced in a study of cytomegalovirus exposure and HLA in healthy donors. Primers included in the PCR were 60 Vbeta and 13 Jbeta primers. TCRdb keeps only in-frame clones here, not all; method: immunoSEQ multiplex PCR. There are 150,000 or so clones in the sample; 60% to 80% occur only once, and 13% to 15% lies in the top ten. Sequenced input: PBMCs. All receptors come from a woman in her thirties or forties in good health and CMV-seronegative.

The chain carries TRBV16 and TRBJ2-5, with unresolved D. Trimming removed 4 bases from V and 5 bases from J, with 20 bases in between. This CDR3 spans 16 amino acids. Germline values: CDR1 KGHSY, CDR2 FQNENV. The CDR3 sequence is CASSPIRLAPGETQYF. For the CDR3, the DNA is TGTGCCAGCAGCCCTATTCGACTCGCCCCCGGGGAGACCCAGTACTTC. The complete variable domain, with remaining parts taken from reference TRBV16 and TRBJ2-5, reads GEEVAQTPKHLVRGEGQKAKLYCAPIKGHSYVFWYQQVLKNEFKFLISFQNENVFDETGMPKERFSAKCLPNSPCSLEIQATKLEDSAVYFCASSPIRLAPGETQYFGPGTRLLVL.

The chain employs TRBV7-2 and TRBJ1-1; perhaps TRBD1 as D (6 bases). Trimming took 3 bases from V and 10 from J, leaving 12 bases between them. Germline V lookup: CDR1 SGHTA, CDR2 FQGNSA. The CDR3 spans 12 residues. The CDR3 spells CASSFDRGGAFF. The DNA of the CDR3 is TGTGCCAGCAGCTTCGACAGAGGGGGAGCTTTCTTT.

The CDR3: CASSWGTGIFTGELFF. The CDR3 DNA reads TGTGCCAGCAGCTGGGGGACAGGGATCTTTACCGGGGAGCTGTTTTTT. This chain joins TRBV7-9 and TRBJ2-2; 9 nucleotides align to TRBD1. V was pared by 4 bases and J by 5 bases, with 8 bases of the junction left unmatched. The germline gives CDR1 SEHNR, CDR2 FQNEAQ (reference sequence). The CDR3 runs 16 residues.

The chain has TRBV7-8 and TRBJ2-1, with 8 bases matching TRBD1. The germline V gene has CDR1 SGHVS and CDR2 FQNEAQ. V dropped 4 bases and J dropped 13; count of bases not matched to a gene: 6. The CDR3 spans 12 residues. DNA of the CDR3: TGTGCCAGCAGCTCCTCAGGGGGCGCACAGTTCTTC. Translation: CASSSSGGAQFF.

The CDR3 here is CAIGSTGGYEQYF. The CDR3, as DNA: TGTGCCATCGGGTCTACAGGGGGGTACGAGCAGTACTTC. This rearrangement joins TRBV10-3 to TRBJ2-7; 8 nucleotides match TRBD1. Germline values: CDR1 ENHRY, CDR2 SYGVKD. The CDR3 contains 13 residues. After removal of 8 bases from V and 4 bases from J, the junction contained 7 bases not matched to a gene.

The chain has TRBV27 and TRBJ2-5, with D maybe TRBD1 (6 bases). This CDR3 contains 13 residues. Deletions cut 5 bases from V and 7 bases from J, with 14 bases between. The germline gives CDR1 MNHEY, CDR2 SMNVEV (reference sequence). The CDR3 loop is CASSGGGIGTQYF. CDR3 DNA sequence: TGTGCCAGCAGTGGGGGCGGAATCGGGACCCAGTACTTC.

This clone was seen just once. This rearrangement joins TRBV28 to TRBJ2-7; 10 nucleotides agree with TRBD2. Trimming took 6 bases from V and 3 from J; bases not matched to a gene: 11. This CDR3 has 16 residues. CDR1 and CDR2 (germline): MDHEN, SYDVKM. The CDR3 here is CASSDLSGRDNYEQYF. The CDR3 DNA reads as TGTGCCAGCAGCGACCTCAGCGGGAGGGATAACTACGAGCAGTACTTC.

This clone was recorded a few times. This chain joins TRBV7-3 and TRBJ2-2, with TRBD1 as a possible D gene (5 bases). The CDR3 is 13 amino acids. Trimming pared 5 bases from V and 5 bases from J, leaving 9 bases between. CDR1 SGHTA and CDR2 FQGTGA come from the germline V gene. CDR3 DNA sequence: TGTGCCAGCAGCCCGGACAATACCGGGGAGCTGTTTTTT. The encoded protein is CASSPDNTGELFF.

The chain is built from TRBV30 and TRBJ1-1; weak D call: TRBD1 (6 bases). With 4 bases removed from V and 4 bases from J, the gap between germline ends came to 10 bases. The germline gives CDR1 GTSNPN, CDR2 SVGIG (reference sequence). The CDR3 contains 12 residues. The CDR3 DNA sequence: TGTGCCTGGACAGGGGCGACCACTGAAGCTTTCTTT. The encoded protein is CAWTGATTEAFF.

V usage is TRBV11-2 and J usage is TRBJ2-7, with 9 bases matching TRBD1. Per germline, CDR1 SGHAT and CDR2 FQNNGV. With 1 base clipped from V and 4 bases from J, the junction kept 2 bases outside the gene matches. The CDR3 covers 14 residues. The CDR3 DNA follows: TGTGCCAGCAGCTTAGGCGGGACAGGGTACGAGCAGTACTTC. This encodes CASSLGGTGYEQYF.

Comment on this clone: A junction boundary mismatches the germline segment, possibly from a read error. The rearrangement uses TRBV28 and TRBJ2-6; 7 nucleotides agree with TRBD1. The CDR3 runs 16 residues. From germline, CDR1 is MDHEN and CDR2 SYDVKM. The CDR3 is CASSATTGRVANGLTF. As DNA, the CDR3 is TGTGCCAGCAGTGCCACGACAGGGCGGGTGGCCAACGGCCTGACTTTC.

In its sample, this clone was seen once. V and J are TRBV28 and TRBJ2-3; no clear D. Trimming removed 2 bases from V and 4 bases from J, with 7 bases in between. Germline values: CDR1 MDHEN, CDR2 SYDVKM. CDR3 length equals 13 residues. The CDR3 loop is CASSLNSPDTQYF. CDR3 coding DNA: TGTGCCAGCAGTTTAAACAGTCCAGATACGCAGTATTTT.

The J gene is TRBJ2-1, the V gene TRBV10-3; tentative D call: TRBD2 (6 bases). CDR3 length equals 14 residues. The germline gives CDR1 ENHRY, CDR2 SYGVKD. V lost 3 bases and J lost 5, with 11 bases in between. The DNA of the CDR3 is TGTGCCATCAGTGACGTGGGGGGTAACAATGAGCAGTTCTTC. Its protein is CAISDVGGNNEQFF.

The gene calls are TRBV7-2 and TRBJ1-6; D is unclear. The V end lost 2 bases, the J end lost 9 bases, and 5 bases lay between the germline ends. Germline loops: CDR1 SGHTA, CDR2 FQGNSA. The CDR3 is 12 residues long. The CDR3 coding sequence is TGTGCCAGCAGCTTACTAAGTTCACCCCTCCACTTT. Translated: CASSLLSSPLHF.

The genes are TRBV9 and TRBJ2-7; TRBD2 is a possible D gene (5 bases). Trimming removed 5 bases from V and 4 bases from J, with 10 bases in between. Germline CDR1 and CDR2: SGDLS and YYNGEE. The CDR3 is made up of 12 amino acids. DNA of the CDR3: TGTGCCAGCAGTGATGGAGGATACGAGCAGTACTTC. It translates to CASSDGGYEQYF.

This rearrangement joins TRBV18 to TRBJ1-3; D call uncertain. Trimming left V 3 bases short and J 6 bases short, with 9 bases between. CDR3 size: 13 residues. Germline assignment: CDR1 KGHSH and CDR2 LQKENI. The CDR3 DNA reads TGTGCCAGCTCACCGGGGAGTCCAAACACCATATATTTT. Protein product: CASSPGSPNTIYF.

The rearrangement joins TRBV7-9 to TRBJ1-1; D is undetermined. V gave up 5 bases and J gave up 1 base, with 11 bases separating them. Germline V gene data show CDR1 as SEHNR and CDR2 as FQNEAQ (reference sequence). The CDR3 extends over 14 amino acids. The CDR3 sequence is CASSHSTTNTEAFF. CDR3 nucleotides: TGTGCCAGCAGCCACAGTACGACGAACACTGAAGCTTTCTTT.

The J gene is TRBJ2-4, the V gene TRBV5-4; the D gene is possibly TRBD2 (6 bases). The CDR3 is 15 amino acids. V was shortened by 3 bases and J by 6 bases, with 16 bases between the two germline ends. CDR1 is SGHNT, CDR2 YYREEE, per germline (reference sequence). DNA of the CDR3: TGTGCCAGCAGCTATGGGCCGGGGGAGGTAAACATTCAGTACTTC. Encoded protein: CASSYGPGEVNIQYF.

The chain has TRBV10-3 and TRBJ1-3; 7 positions agree with TRBD1. CDR1 is ENHRY, CDR2 SYGVKD, per germline. Unmatched junction bases numbered 10, after V lost 10 bases and J lost 4 bases. This CDR3 has 14 amino acids. The CDR3: CATQPGGAGNTIYF. The CDR3 nucleotides are TGTGCCACACAACCAGGGGGAGCCGGAAACACCATATATTTT.

The J gene is TRBJ1-5, the V gene TRBV7-2; D unresolved. CDR3 length: 15 amino acids. Trimming cost V 3 bases and J 2 bases, with 11 bases left between them. The germline V gene has CDR1 SGHTA and CDR2 FQGNSA. The CDR3 DNA reads as TGTGCCAGCAGCTTGACCTTGAGGGGCAATCAGCCCCAGCATTTT. Protein: CASSLTLRGNQPQHF.

This clone was picked up one time. The chain has TRBV7-9 and TRBJ1-1; no clear D. CDR3 size: 15 residues. Germline-derived CDR1 and CDR2 are SEHNR and FQNEAQ (reference sequence). V was trimmed by 0 bases and J by 3 bases, leaving 11 bases between them. Here the CDR3 DNA reads TGTGCCAGCAGCTTAGCCTCCGGGAGCTACACTGAAGCTTTCTTT. It yields the protein CASSLASGSYTEAFF.

This rearrangement joins TRBV15 to TRBJ1-5; TRBD1 aligns across 12 bases. CDR1 and CDR2 from the germline V gene are LNHNV and YYDKDF (reference sequence). The CDR3 covers 15 residues. V shed 6 bases and J 6 bases; nucleotides not matched to a gene: 6. The CDR3 DNA follows: TGTGCCACCAGTTTGGGACAGGGGGCGCGTCAGCCCCAGCATTTT. Translating it yields CATSLGQGARQPQHF.

This clone was detected only a few times. V usage is TRBV6-5 and J usage is TRBJ2-1, with D perhaps TRBD1 (5 bases). V was pared by 6 bases and J by 6 bases, with 12 bases between. From germline, CDR1 is MNHEY and CDR2 SVGAGI. This CDR3 comprises 13 residues. The CDR3 region is CASRQVATNEQFF. The DNA for the CDR3 is TGTGCCAGCAGACAGGTTGCCACCAATGAGCAGTTCTTC.